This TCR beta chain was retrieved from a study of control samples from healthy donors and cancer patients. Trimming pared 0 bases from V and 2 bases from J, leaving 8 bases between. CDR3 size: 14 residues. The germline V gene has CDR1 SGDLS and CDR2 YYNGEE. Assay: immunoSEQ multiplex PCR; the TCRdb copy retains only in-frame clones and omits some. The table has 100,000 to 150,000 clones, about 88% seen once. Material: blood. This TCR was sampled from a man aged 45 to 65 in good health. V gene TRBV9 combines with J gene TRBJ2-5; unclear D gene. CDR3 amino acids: CASSVDPVQETQYF. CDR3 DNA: TGTGCCAGCAGCGTAGATCCGGTACAAGAGACCCAGTACTTC.